This TCR beta chain comes out of a study of blood T cell repertoires in COVID-19. Across the study: Some COVID-19 samples were acute and others convalescent; all came from the United States, Italy and Spain.

Libraries were prepared by immunoSEQ multiplex PCR; TCRdb keeps only in-frame clonotypes and omits some of them. The sample shows about 86,000 clones, roughly 88% of them seen only once. The CDR3 contains 13 residues. Trimming stripped 5 bases from V and 6 bases from J, with 13 bases between. The germline V gene has CDR1 LNHNV and CDR2 YYDKDF (reference sequence). The sequence was collected from an elderly woman with active or convalescent COVID-19. This rearrangement joins TRBV15 to TRBJ1-2, with D perhaps matching TRBD1 (6 bases). Source material: peripheral blood. CDR3 in amino acids: CATSANRGNGYTF. CDR3 in DNA: TGTGCCACCAGCGCCAATAGGGGGAATGGCTACACCTTC.